The text below deals with one T cell receptor beta chain. The antigen is undetermined. The data were obtained in a study of T cell responses to AZD1222 COVID-19 vaccine. For the study at large: Analysis merged second doses at about 4 or about 12 weeks.

The protocol was immunoSEQ multiplex PCR, while the TCRdb copy is restricted to in-frame clones and leaves out a portion. The sample has 200,000 or so clones, almost 95% seen once. The CDR3 runs to 15 residues. Germline lookup yields CDR1 MDHEN and CDR2 SYDVKM. V was pared by 3 bases and J by 5 bases, with 3 bases of the junction left unmatched. Findings of the study overall: Spike-specific TCR breadth and depth rose after two AZD1222 doses. Baseline testing showed seropositivity in only five or six AZD1222 recipients. Repertoires in all cases were sampled only once the peak T cell response had passed.

The sequenced sample was peripheral blood, obtained on day 0 of AZD1222 vaccination. This chain connects TRBV28 to TRBJ2-1; 11 nucleotides match TRBD2. This sequence was found in an adult in good health. The CDR3, as DNA: TGTGCCAGCAGTTTCCAGGGACTAGCGGACAATGAGCAGTTCTTC. It codes for CASSFQGLADNEQFF. Full variable domain (missing parts from reference TRBV28 and TRBJ2-1): DVKVTQSSRYLVKRTGEKVFLECVQDMDHENMFWYRQDPGLGLRLIYFSYDVKMKEKGDIPEGYSVSREKKERFSLILESASTNQTSMYLCASSFQGLADNEQFFGPGTRLTVL.